Listed below are T cell receptor beta chains from one sample, sequenced in a study of T-cell reconstitution after alpha-beta-depleted transplantation in children. Each CDR3 protein gets one entry after TCRdb re-called the PCR reads with MiXCR. The sample records 600,000 to 700,000 distinct CDR3 sequences, about 12% being singletons. This specimen was PBMCs, taken before TCRalphabeta/CD19-depleted stem cell transplant. These TCRs come from a girl aged 2 to 10 with congenital amegakaryocytic thrombocytopenia, due to receive a stem cell transplant. Each CDR3 is given with its conserved first and last residue. A D gene is named only where the DNA matches it firmly. Rows give clone size only sometimes, using once, few, many, or a class for an expanded clone.

j_call	clone_size	v_call	d_call	cdr3_nt	cdr3_aa
TRBJ2-2	many	TRBV29-1	.	TGCAGCGTTGAACCGGGGACAAACACCGGGGAGCTGTTTTTT	CSVEPGTNTGELFF
TRBJ2-1	.	TRBV20-1	TRBD2	TGCAGTGCTAGAGATTGGGTGAGGGCCGAGACTAGCGAGCATACTACAATGAGGATCCAGTTCTTC	CSARDWVRAETSEHTTMRIQFF
TRBJ2-3	few	TRBV20-1	TRBD2	TGCAGTGCAACCCGGACTAGCAAGTTCGCAGATACGCAGTATTTT	CSATRTSKFADTQYF
TRBJ2-1	.	TRBV2	.	TGTGCCAGCAGTGAATCGAGGGGGTACAATAAGCAGTTCTTC	CASSESRGYNKQFF
TRBJ2-5	many	TRBV20-1	TRBD1	TGCAGTGCTCATACAGGGGGCGTGACCCAGTACTTC	CSAHTGGVTQYF
TRBJ1-3	many	TRBV9	.	TGTGCCAGCAGCACCCTGGGGGTCAGCTCTGGAAACACCATATATTTT	CASSTLGVSSGNTIYF
TRBJ1-1	many	TRBV20-1	.	TGCAGTGCCCGACCCGGACAGATATGGGAAGCTTTCTTT	CSARPGQIWEAFF
TRBJ1-1	many	TRBV30	.	TGTGCCTGGAGCCCGTCCCGGGAAGCTTTCTTT	CAWSPSREAFF
TRBJ2-7	few	TRBV18	.	TGTGCCAGCTCACCAGGAAGGGAAGCCTACGAGCAGTACTTC	CASSPGREAYEQYF
TRBJ2-7	many	TRBV29-1	TRBD1	TGCAGCGGCCGGGACAGGGGCTACGAGCAGTACTTC	CSGRDRGYEQYF
TRBJ2-3	few	TRBV6-2/TRBV6-3	.	TGTGCCAGCAGTATACGGCGGGCCGTACCGAATACGCAGTATTTT	CASSIRRAVPNTQYF
TRBJ2-1	few	TRBV7-9	TRBD2	TGTGCCAGCAGAGAACTTCGGGAGGCCTCCTACAATGAGCAGTTCTTC	CASRELREASYNEQFF
TRBJ2-7	many	TRBV20-1	.	TGCAGTGCTAGAAGTCTAGCGCCCTACGAGCAGTACTTC	CSARSLAPYEQYF
TRBJ2-1	few	TRBV15	.	TGTGCCACCAGCAGAGTAGGCGGATCTAACAATGAGCAGTTCTTC	CATSRVGGSNNEQFF
TRBJ2-1	many	TRBV5-1	TRBD2	TGCGCCAGCAGCCAGGGGACTAGCGGTACCTCCTACAATGAGCAGTTCTTC	CASSQGTSGTSYNEQFF
TRBJ2-2	many	TRBV28	.	TGTGCCAGCAGTTTGGGCAGTTTCACCGGGGAGCTGTTTTTT	CASSLGSFTGELFF
TRBJ2-1	.	TRBV28	.	TGTGCCAGCAGTAGGGATGAGCAGTTCTTC	CASSRDEQFF
TRBJ2-7	.	TRBV5-1	TRBD1	TGCGCCAGCAGCTTGCACAGGGGGCAGCAGTACTTC	CASSLHRGQQYF
TRBJ2-1	many	TRBV4-1	.	TGCGCCAGCAGCCAACCCACAACCCGGGCGAGCTCCTACAATGAGCAGTTCTTC	CASSQPTTRASSYNEQFF
TRBJ1-1	many	TRBV10-3	.	TGTGCCATCAGAGAAGGGGAGAACACTGAAGCTTTCTTT	CAIREGENTEAFF
TRBJ1-2	many	TRBV12-3/TRBV12-4	.	TGTGCCAGCAGTTTAGCGCTTCGACAGTTTGGCTACACCTTC	CASSLALRQFGYTF
TRBJ2-3	many	TRBV7-3	.	TGTGCCAGCAGCTTAATCTCCGGGGCGGTAGGAAGCACAGATACGCAGTATTTT	CASSLISGAVGSTDTQYF
TRBJ1-2	many	TRBV7-8	TRBD1	TGTGCCAGCAGGGGGGACAGTCTATCTTATGGCTACACCTTC	CASRGDSLSYGYTF
TRBJ2-1	.	TRBV7-3	TRBD2	TGTGCCAGCAGCCAACCCGGGACTAGCGGATACAATGAGCAGTTCTTC	CASSQPGTSGYNEQFF
TRBJ1-2	few	TRBV4-2	TRBD1	TGTGCCAGCAGCCAACAGGGCGGAACCGGGACAGATGGCTACACCTTC	CASSQQGGTGTDGYTF
TRBJ2-1	.	TRBV7-9	.	TGTGCCAGCAGCTTAGGTTGGGACCAACGATACAATGAGCAGTTCTTC	CASSLGWDQRYNEQFF
TRBJ2-4	many	TRBV20-1	.	TGCAGTGCTAGAATGACAGGTCTACGTGGCATTCAGTACTTC	CSARMTGLRGIQYF
TRBJ2-3	many	TRBV25-1	.	TGTGCCAGCAGTGATGGGAGAGATACGCAGTATTTT	CASSDGRDTQYF
TRBJ2-5	few	TRBV20-1	.	TGCAGTGCTAGTTATCCGGGTAGGGGCCAAGAGACCCAGTACTTC	CSASYPGRGQETQYF
TRBJ1-5	few	TRBV5-1	TRBD1	TGCGCCAGCAGCCCGGGGACAGGGGGCAAAGGGAATCAGCCCCAGCATTTT	CASSPGTGGKGNQPQHF
TRBJ2-1	.	TRBV3-1	.	TGTGCCAGCAGCCAAGTAGTCGATGAGCAGTTCTTC	CASSQVVDEQFF
TRBJ2-3	many	TRBV5-1	.	TGCGCCAGCTCCGGGAGTAGCACAGATACGCAGTATTTT	CASSGSSTDTQYF
TRBJ2-3	many	TRBV9	.	TGTGCCAGCAGCGTAGCATTGGGCACAGATACGCAGTATTTT	CASSVALGTDTQYF
TRBJ1-2	few	TRBV12-3/TRBV12-4	TRBD1	TGTGCCAGCAGGAAAGACAGGGGCGACTATGGCTACACCTTC	CASRKDRGDYGYTF
TRBJ2-1	few	TRBV4-2	TRBD1	TGTGCCAGCAGCCACCCACAGGGGCCTGGCGAAACCCCACTCTTC	CASSHPQGPGETPLF
TRBJ1-3	many	TRBV5-1	.	TGCGCCAGCAGCTTGAGTGGCTCTTCATCCACCATATATTTT	CASSLSGSSSTIYF
TRBJ1-2	.	TRBV5-1	.	TGCGCCAGCAGCTTGGGGGCAGTCTCTGGCTACACCTTC	CASSLGAVSGYTF
TRBJ2-1	.	TRBV30	.	TGTGCCTGGACCCCATTAAACAATGAGCAGTTCTTC	CAWTPLNNEQFF
TRBJ1-1	many	TRBV9	.	TGTGCCAGCAGCGTAGACAGGACCATGAACACTGAAGCTTTCTTT	CASSVDRTMNTEAFF
TRBJ2-7	few	TRBV20-1	.	TGCAGTGCTACCGATCTTACGAGCTCCTACGAGCAGTACTTC	CSATDLTSSYEQYF
TRBJ2-1	.	TRBV5-1	.	TGCGCCAGCAGCTGGGTCCGCAGGAATGAGCAGTTCTTC	CASSWVRRNEQFF
TRBJ2-3	.	TRBV24-1	.	TGTGCCACCAGTAGGGCAGGGGCCACAGATACGCAGTATTTT	CATSRAGATDTQYF
TRBJ1-1	many	TRBV12-3/TRBV12-4	.	TGTGCCAGCAGCCCCGGGACACGTGAAGCTTTCTTT	CASSPGTREAFF
TRBJ2-1	few	TRBV29-1	.	TGCAGCGTTCGGGGGGCAGGAGAGCAGTTCTTC	CSVRGAGEQFF
TRBJ1-1	many	TRBV29-1	.	TGCAGCGTTGAGGAAACCCCAGGCGTGACTTTCTTT	CSVEETPGVTFF
TRBJ2-1	many	TRBV5-1	.	TGCGCCAGCAGCTCGGGGGAGGCTTACAATGAGCAGTTCTTC	CASSSGEAYNEQFF
TRBJ1-1	many	TRBV12-3/TRBV12-4	.	TGTGCCAGCAGTTTCCAGAACACTGAAGCTTTCTTT	CASSFQNTEAFF
TRBJ2-3	many	TRBV12-3/TRBV12-4	.	TGTGCCAGCGGACGGCCCTGGGGAGCGACAGATACGCAGTATTTT	CASGRPWGATDTQYF
TRBJ2-7	few	TRBV20-1	.	TGCAGTGCTAGAGATATTTGGTACGAGCAGTACTTC	CSARDIWYEQYF
TRBJ1-1	.	TRBV12-5	.	TGTGCTACCCTAGGGGTGAACACTGAAGCTTTCTTT	CATLGVNTEAFF
TRBJ2-1	many	TRBV5-1	TRBD2	TGCGCCAGCAGCCCACCAACTAGCGTCTCCTACAATGAGCAGTTCTTC	CASSPPTSVSYNEQFF
TRBJ2-5	many	TRBV12-3/TRBV12-4	.	TGTGCCAGCAGTATTCAGGGGAGAGGGGAGACCCAGTACTTC	CASSIQGRGETQYF
TRBJ2-7	many	TRBV5-1	.	TGCGCCAGCAGCTTGGTCGGGGGCCGGTTTTCCTACGAGCAGTACTTC	CASSLVGGRFSYEQYF